These 8 T cell receptor beta chains were sequenced from one sample in a study of blood T cells in healthy people across ages. The use of a sample-barcoded 5' primer and a J-beta primer mix characterized a second PCR of about 7 to 12 cycles. TCRdb reprocessed the 5' RACE reads via MiXCR and lists one record per CDR3 protein. Here the sample spans roughly 900,000 distinct CDR3 sequences, around 28% being singletons. The specimen sequenced was blood. The receptors originated from a woman at least 80 years old in good health.

V and J are TRBV19 and TRBJ2-5; 7 positions match TRBD2. V trimming: 0 bases; J trimming: 11 bases; junction bases outside the gene matches: 15. The CDR3 covers 16 residues. Germline CDR1 LNHDA, CDR2 SQIVND (reference sequence). CDR3 bases: TGTGCCAGTAGTATAGATCCGTGGGAGGGCTACAATGAGCAGTACTTC. It yields the protein CASSIDPWEGYNEQYF.

Comment on this clonotype: As the CDR3 is not closed by the conserved phenylalanine or tryptophan, this likely results from a read error. CDR3 bases: TGTGCCAGCAGTTTAGGCAGGGTACCCTCCTACAATGAGCAGTTCTCC. This sequence encodes CASSLGRVPSYNEQFS. The J gene is TRBJ2-1, the V gene TRBV27; a possible D gene is TRBD1 (5 bases). The CDR3 is made up of 16 amino acids. V lost 2 bases, J lost 0 bases, and 11 bases lay in between. Germline V gene data show CDR1 as MNHEY and CDR2 as SMNVEV (reference sequence).

This clonotype turned up a few times. The chain uses TRBV9 and TRBJ1-2, with D unclear. The ends were cut back, 2 bases at V and 7 bases at J, with 9 bases in the middle. The CDR3 spans 12 residues. CDR1 and CDR2 (germline): SGDLS, YYNGEE. The CDR3 DNA follows: TGTGCCAGCAGCGTCCTAACAAGTGGCTACACCTTC. Its protein product is CASSVLTSGYTF.

Remarks on this clonotype: A much larger clone lies a single base off, so this may be a read error. The chain carries TRBV10-3 and TRBJ1-5; D gene uncertain. Germline CDR1 and CDR2: ENHRY and SYGVKD. This CDR3 comprises 11 residues. CDR3 sequence: CAIGEEGPQHF. DNA for the CDR3: TGTGCCATCGGTGAGGAAGGGCCCCAGCATTTT.

This clonotype was found many times. This chain links TRBV4-3 with TRBJ2-5; 9 nucleotides agree with TRBD2. CDR1 and CDR2 from the germline V gene are LGHNA and YSLEER. This CDR3 has 18 amino acids. V was clipped by 1 base and J by 5 bases; unmatched bases: 14. CDR3 DNA: TGCGCCAGCAGCCAAGTTCCACCGGGCGGGGGGGCCGCGGAGACCCAGTACTTC. It translates to CASSQVPPGGGAAETQYF.

This clonotype has ten or more counts. The V call is TRBV7-6, the J call TRBJ1-2; weak D call: TRBD1 (6 bases). Germline values: CDR1 SGHVS, CDR2 FNYEAQ. The length of the CDR3 is 14 residues. The V gene lost 4 bases and the J gene lost 6 bases, with 15 bases spanning the gap. The CDR3 coding sequence is TGTGCCAGCAGCTCCACGACAGGAGTGGATGGCTACACCTTC. Translating it yields CASSSTTGVDGYTF.

This clonotype appeared many times. The chain couples TRBV5-6 to TRBJ2-7, with 8 bases that match TRBD2. CDR1 and CDR2 (germline): SGHDT, YYEEEE. V was clipped by 4 bases and J by 0 bases; unmatched bases: 3. The CDR3 extends over 14 amino acids. The CDR3 coding sequence is TGTGCCAGCAGCCTCGGGGGGGCCTCCTACGAGCAGTACTTC. It encodes CASSLGGASYEQYF.

This clonotype has at least ten counts. The chain combines TRBV4-2 with TRBJ2-1; D is unclear. The CDR3 totals 11 residues. From germline, CDR1 is LGHNA and CDR2 YNFKEQ. V shed 3 bases and J shed 7 bases, with 4 bases lying between them. The CDR3 DNA follows: TGTGCCAGCAGCCATGAAAATGAGCAGTTCTTC. This codes for CASSHENEQFF.